The 18 T cell receptor beta chains presented below share a single source sample, sequenced in a study of T-cell reconstitution after alpha-beta-depleted transplantation in children (dated by TCRdb to about 2016). Library generation was performed with PCR. The instrument was an Illumina HiSeq 2500. To normalize quantification of the TCRbeta repertoire, the TCR libraries were built with molecular barcoding that relied on unique molecular identifiers. TCRdb itself trimmed the public reads at Q25 with fastp, ran MiXCR and retained productive beta chains. Identical CDR3 protein sequences are pooled into one entry, listed with their most common genes and DNA. For this sample the table gives 200,000 to 250,000 distinct CDR3 sequences, of which around 9.7% were detected only once. Around 5.1% of the sample lies in the top ten. The sequencing used PBMCs from the stem cell graft donor, collected from the stem cell graft. Every receptor here comes from a human donor who donated a stem cell graft to a child with SCID.

There are many counts of this clonotype. This chain connects TRBV5-1 to TRBJ1-1; D not certain. V was shortened by 0 bases and J by 3 bases, with 9 bases between the two germline ends. Germline CDR1 and CDR2: SGHRS and YFSETQ. The CDR3 consists of 14 residues. CDR3 coding DNA: TGCGCCAGCAGCTTGGAGCGGGTGGACACTGAAGCTTTCTTT. This gives the protein CASSLERVDTEAFF.

This clonotype was seen ten or more times. This chain connects TRBV19 to TRBJ1-5, with 9 bases aligning to TRBD1. The CDR3 covers 18 residues. Germline V gene sequence: CDR1 LNHDA, CDR2 SQIVND (reference sequence). With V trimmed by 5 bases and J by 4 bases, 15 bases remained unmatched. For the CDR3, the DNA is TGTGCCAGTAGTTCCCGTTCCCGGGGACAGGGCTTTAATCAGCCCCAGCATTTT. It yields the protein CASSSRSRGQGFNQPQHF. Full variable domain (remainder filled in from reference TRBV19 and TRBJ1-5): DGGITQSPKYLFRKEGQNVTLSCEQNLNHDAMYWYRQDPGQGLRLIYYSQIVNDFQKGDIAEGYSVSREKKESFPLTVTSAQKNPTAFYLCASSSRSRGQGFNQPQHFGDGTRLSIL.

This clonotype was detected ten times or more. The chain links TRBV6-2 or TRBV6-3 to TRBJ1-2; D might be TRBD1 (5 bases). The CDR3 totals 15 residues. Looked up from germline, CDR1 is MNHEY and CDR2 is SVGEGT. Trimming stripped 4 bases from V and 6 bases from J, with 18 bases between. CDR3 sequence: CASSSPHSGRHGYTF. The CDR3, as DNA: TGTGCCAGCAGTTCGCCGCATTCGGGACGGCATGGCTACACCTTC.

In this sample, this clonotype turned up many times. This chain uses TRBV5-1 with TRBJ1-1; possibly TRBD1 for D (5 bases). V was clipped by 3 bases and J by 4 bases, with 13 bases between them. Germline-derived CDR1 and CDR2 are SGHRS and YFSETQ. This CDR3 spans 14 amino acids. The CDR3 loop is CASSSGPGGTEAFF. The CDR3 nucleotides read TGCGCCAGCAGCTCGGGCCCGGGGGGCACTGAAGCTTTCTTT.

This clonotype was picked up many times. The rearrangement uses TRBV5-1 and TRBJ1-1, with D perhaps TRBD1 (6 bases). V lost 4 bases and J lost 4, with 20 bases in between. The CDR3 has 16 amino acids. CDR1 SGHRS and CDR2 YFSETQ come from the germline V gene. CDR3 loop: CASSPYSDRAGTEAFF. Here the CDR3 DNA reads TGCGCCAGCAGCCCTTATTCGGACAGAGCGGGCACTGAAGCTTTCTTT.

At least ten counts were recorded for this clonotype. The chain uses TRBV6-5 and TRBJ1-5; unclear D gene. CDR1 and CDR2 from the germline V gene are MNHEY and SVGAGI. The CDR3 covers 15 residues. V gave up 5 bases and J gave up 0 bases, with 11 bases separating them. DNA for the CDR3: TGTGCCAGCAGTCCCCGGGCCACTAGCAATCAGCCCCAGCATTTT. Residues: CASSPRATSNQPQHF.

A note on this clonotype: A clone one base away is much larger, so this may be a read error. J is TRBJ2-7 and V is TRBV15; D uncertain. CDR3 size: 13 residues. The germline gives CDR1 LNHNV, CDR2 YYDKDF (reference sequence). CDR3 bases: TGTGCCACCAGCAGAGGAGACAACTACAAGCAGTACTTC. Translated, it gives CATSRGDNYKQYF.

This clonotype was counted at least ten times. V is TRBV29-1 and J is TRBJ2-1; D is possibly TRBD1 or TRBD2 (5 bases each). Deletions cut 1 base from V and 3 bases from J, with 13 bases between. This CDR3 has 15 amino acids. The germline CDR1 and CDR2 sequences are SQVTM and ANQGSEA. In DNA form, the CDR3 reads TGCAGCGTTGAAGGGGGCGCGGGTTACTACAATGAGCAGTTCTTC. It is translated as CSVEGGAGYYNEQFF.

This clonotype has a count of ten or more. The rearrangement uses TRBV11-2 and TRBJ1-1, with a possible D match to TRBD1 (6 bases). The V end lost 0 bases, the J end lost 4 bases, and 18 bases lay between the germline ends. This CDR3 has 17 residues. The germline V gene has CDR1 SGHAT and CDR2 FQNNGV. The CDR3, as DNA: TGTGCCAGCAGCTTAGAAGCTAGGCGGGGGCTGAGCACTGAAGCTTTCTTT. Translated: CASSLEARRGLSTEAFF.

The J gene is TRBJ2-7, the V gene TRBV7-9; D ambiguous. Germline CDR1 is SEHNR and CDR2 is FQNEAQ (reference sequence). The CDR3 loop spans 15 amino acids. V was cut by 4 bases and J by 2 bases, with 15 bases left in between. The CDR3 region is CASSSPIGYAYEQYF. The CDR3 DNA reads as TGTGCCAGCAGCTCACCAATAGGGTACGCCTACGAGCAGTACTTC.

This clonotype was found many times. The chain joins TRBV12-3 or TRBV12-4 to TRBJ2-7; no reliable D call. This CDR3 contains 12 residues. The V gene lost 2 bases and the J gene lost 1 base, with 3 bases spanning the gap. The DNA of the CDR3 is TGTGCCAGCAGTTTAAGGTCCTACGAGCAGTACTTC. Encoded protein: CASSLRSYEQYF.

This clonotype was counted ten times or more. The J gene is TRBJ2-5, the V gene TRBV5-6; no definite D call. Germline CDR1 SGHDT, CDR2 YYEEEE. The CDR3 has 15 residues. Trimming pared 5 bases from V and 3 bases from J, leaving 17 bases between. CDR3 DNA: TGTGCCAGCAGTCCTCCGACAAGCAATAAAGAGACCCAGTACTTC. Amino acid sequence: CASSPPTSNKETQYF.

This clonotype was detected many times. The gene calls are TRBV7-2 and TRBJ2-1, with 7 bases fitting TRBD2. This CDR3 spans 16 amino acids. V was pared by 7 bases and J by 4 bases, with 13 bases of the junction left unmatched. The V gene's germline CDR1 is SGHTA and CDR2 FQGNSA. In DNA form, the CDR3 reads TGTGCCAGCACCACCGGCACGGGGGGACCTTACAATGAGCAGTTCTTC. Amino acid sequence: CASTTGTGGPYNEQFF.

This clonotype was seen repeatedly, ten times or more. The chain employs TRBV7-2 and TRBJ1-5; the D gene is possibly TRBD1 (5 bases). The V gene lost 1 base and the J gene lost 6 bases, with 13 bases spanning the gap. CDR1 is SGHTA and CDR2 is FQGNSA in the germline V gene. This CDR3 has 15 amino acids. The CDR3 reads CASSLDGQGSQPQHF. DNA of the CDR3: TGTGCCAGCAGCTTAGATGGGCAGGGTAGTCAGCCCCAGCATTTT.

This chain links TRBV9 with TRBJ2-1; 7 bases are shared with TRBD1. This CDR3 region has 15 residues. Per the germline V gene, CDR1 is SGDLS and CDR2 is YYNGEE. The V segment lost 3 bases and the J segment 7 bases; nucleotides outside the gene matches: 10. CDR3 region: CASSETGSVKNEQFF. The CDR3 DNA reads TGTGCCAGCAGCGAGACAGGGTCGGTGAAGAATGAGCAGTTCTTC.

Many counts were recorded for this clonotype. The genes are TRBV5-1 and TRBJ2-1; a weak D match, TRBD2 (7 bases). The CDR3 totals 15 residues. Germline V gene data show CDR1 as SGHRS and CDR2 as YFSETQ. V lost 1 base and J 5 bases, leaving 13 bases between the germline ends. The CDR3 reads CASSLWGGADNEQFF. CDR3 bases: TGCGCCAGCAGCTTGTGGGGGGGGGCTGACAATGAGCAGTTCTTC.

The chain uses TRBV5-1 and TRBJ2-7, with 8 bases fitting TRBD2. Trimming cost V 4 bases and J 7 bases; bases outside gene matches: 7. Germline V gene lookup returns CDR1 SGHRS and CDR2 YFSETQ. The CDR3 covers 13 residues. Here the CDR3 DNA reads TGCGCCAGCAGCGTGGGGATAGCGGGGGAGCAGTACTTC. Residues: CASSVGIAGEQYF.

The chain recombines TRBV20-1 with TRBJ1-5; D gene unclear. The V end was cut by 0 bases, the J end by 1 base, with 10 bases between. Looked up from germline, CDR1 is DFQATT and CDR2 is SNEGSKA (reference sequence). The CDR3 sequence is 15 residues long. CDR3 protein: CSAREGRRSNQPQHF. CDR3 coding DNA: TGCAGTGCTAGAGAGGGAAGAAGGAGCAATCAGCCCCAGCATTTT.